The clone carrying this TCR beta chain was observed at least ten times. The target antigen is unknown. Whenever a sequencing run was performed, it yielded over 170 million TCR-beta sequences from 15-18 subjects. TCRdb recomputed calls from the 5' RACE reads with MiXCR, one row per CDR3 protein. Of tens of thousands of distinct CDR3 sequences in the sample, around 2.3% were seen once. V was pared by 0 bases and J by 5 bases, with 10 bases between. The germline V gene encodes CDR1 MNHEY and CDR2 SMNVEV (reference sequence). The CDR3 totals 14 residues. This entry belongs to a study of neurological immune-mediated disorders. Study-wide findings and caveats: No CDR3 amino acid sequences recurred among expanded clones across subjects, suggesting private repertoires in all groups. The repertoires of 18 of 34 multiple sclerosis patients were placed by phylogenetic grouping in a single related-CDR3 cluster, which may be a signature.

The V call is TRBV27, the J call TRBJ1-1, with no clear D. The TCR sequence derives from a man aged 45-65 years with multiple sclerosis. The sample was PBMCs. DNA for the CDR3: TGTGCCAGCAGTTTATCTGTTTTTGGGACTGAAGCTTTCTTT. Translation gives CASSLSVFGTEAFF.